This T cell receptor beta chain was captured by sequencing in a study of cytotoxic CD8 clonotypes in ibrutinib-treated CLL. The protocol was immunoSEQ multiplex PCR, while the TCRdb copy is restricted to in-frame clones and leaves out a portion. The sample includes about 29,000 clones, 62% of them seen just once. Trimming cost V 0 bases and J 4 bases; bases outside gene matches: 5. The germline CDR1 and CDR2 sequences are LGHNA and YNFKEQ. The CDR3 runs 16 residues. The origin of this receptor is a human donor with chronic lymphocytic leukemia. The sample here was PBMCs, taken before ibrutinib treatment. The chain is built from TRBV4-2 and TRBJ2-3; 9 bases match TRBD1. CDR3 amino acids: CASSQDQGQGSDTQYF. As DNA, the CDR3 is TGTGCCAGCAGCCAAGATCAAGGACAGGGGTCAGATACGCAGTATTTT.